This T cell receptor beta chain was identified in a study of T cells in Graves' hyperthyroidism and ophthalmopathy. With a duration under 2 months, the hyperthyroidism was newly diagnosed in patients aged 18 to 65. The table lists this clonotype with many counts. Amplified TCR beta CDR3 regions derived from RNA transcripts. With the HTBI primer set, the TCR CDR3 went through a first round of RT-PCR. TCRdb reprocessed the multiplex PCR reads via MiXCR and lists one record per CDR3 protein. The data show more than 650,000 distinct CDR3 sequences, with 11% to 15% seen just once and about a tenth held by the top ten. After removal of 4 bases from V and 4 bases from J, the junction contained 7 bases not matched to a gene. The CDR3 spans 14 residues. Germline V gene lookup returns CDR1 DFQATT and CDR2 SNEGSKA (reference sequence).

The source is a woman between 18 and 29 years old with Graves' hyperthyroidism. The source material was blood. V usage is TRBV20-1 and J usage is TRBJ2-7; TRBD1 matches 10 bases. CDR3 protein: CSANAGQGTYEQYF. The DNA for the CDR3 is TGCAGTGCTAACGCGGGACAGGGGACGTACGAGCAGTACTTC.